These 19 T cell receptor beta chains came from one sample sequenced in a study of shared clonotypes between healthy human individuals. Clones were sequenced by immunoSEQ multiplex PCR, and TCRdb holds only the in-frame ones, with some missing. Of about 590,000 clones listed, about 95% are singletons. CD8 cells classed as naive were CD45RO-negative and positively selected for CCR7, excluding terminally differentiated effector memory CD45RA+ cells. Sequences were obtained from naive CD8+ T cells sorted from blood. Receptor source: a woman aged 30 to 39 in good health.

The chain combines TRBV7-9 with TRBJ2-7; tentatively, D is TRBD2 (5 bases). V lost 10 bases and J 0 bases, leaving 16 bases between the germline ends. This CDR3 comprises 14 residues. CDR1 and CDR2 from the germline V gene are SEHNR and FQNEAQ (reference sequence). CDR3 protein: CAIRGPVSSYEQYF. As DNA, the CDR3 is TGTGCCATCCGAGGGCCAGTTAGCTCCTACGAGCAGTACTTC. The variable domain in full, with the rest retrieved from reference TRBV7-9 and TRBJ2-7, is DTGVSQNPRHKITKRGQNVTFRCDPISEHNRLYWYRQTLGQGPEFLTYFQNEAQLEKSRLLSDRFSAERPKGSFSTLEIQRTEQGDSAMYLCAIRGPVSSYEQYFGPGTRLTVT.

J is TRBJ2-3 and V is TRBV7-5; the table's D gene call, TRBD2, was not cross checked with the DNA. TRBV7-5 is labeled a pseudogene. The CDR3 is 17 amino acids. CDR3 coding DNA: TGTGTCAGAAGCTACGAGGGACTAGCGGGAGGTGGGGATACGCAGTATTTT. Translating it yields CVRSYEGLAGGGDTQYF.

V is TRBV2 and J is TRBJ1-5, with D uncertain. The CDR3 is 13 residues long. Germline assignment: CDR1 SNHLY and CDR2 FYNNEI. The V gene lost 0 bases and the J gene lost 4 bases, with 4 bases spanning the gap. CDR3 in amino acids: CASSEAYNQPQHF. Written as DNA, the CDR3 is TGTGCCAGCAGTGAAGCCTATAATCAGCCCCAGCATTTT.

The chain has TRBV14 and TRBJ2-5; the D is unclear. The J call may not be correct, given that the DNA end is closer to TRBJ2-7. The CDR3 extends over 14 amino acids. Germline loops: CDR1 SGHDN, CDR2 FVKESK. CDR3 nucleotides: TGTGCCAGCAGCCAACAAGAGGCTACCTACGAGCAGTACTTC. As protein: CASSQQEATYEQYF.

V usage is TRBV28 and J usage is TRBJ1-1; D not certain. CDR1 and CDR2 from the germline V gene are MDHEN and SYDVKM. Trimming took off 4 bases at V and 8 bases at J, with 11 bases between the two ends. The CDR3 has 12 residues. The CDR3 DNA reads TGTGCCAGCAGTTGGAGGTCAATGGAAGCTTTCTTT. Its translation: CASSWRSMEAFF.

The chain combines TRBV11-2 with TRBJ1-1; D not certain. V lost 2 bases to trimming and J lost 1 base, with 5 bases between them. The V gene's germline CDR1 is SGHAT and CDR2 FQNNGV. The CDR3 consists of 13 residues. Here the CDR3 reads CASSLLQNTEAFF. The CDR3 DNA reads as TGTGCCAGCAGCTTATTACAGAACACTGAAGCTTTCTTT.

The CDR3: CASSFITGELFF. In nucleotides, the CDR3 is TGTGCCAGCAGTTTTATTACCGGGGAGCTGTTTTTT. The chain recombines TRBV28 with TRBJ2-2; D is unclear. Trimming pared 3 bases from V and 5 bases from J, leaving 4 bases between. Germline V gene data show CDR1 as MDHEN and CDR2 as SYDVKM. The CDR3 contains 12 residues.

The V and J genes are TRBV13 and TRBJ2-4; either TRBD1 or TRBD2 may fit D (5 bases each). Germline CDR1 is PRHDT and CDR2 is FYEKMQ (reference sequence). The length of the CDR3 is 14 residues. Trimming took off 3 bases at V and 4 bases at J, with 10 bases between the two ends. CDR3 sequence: CASSFGDGKNIQYF. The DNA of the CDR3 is TGTGCCAGCAGCTTTGGGGACGGAAAAAACATTCAGTACTTC.

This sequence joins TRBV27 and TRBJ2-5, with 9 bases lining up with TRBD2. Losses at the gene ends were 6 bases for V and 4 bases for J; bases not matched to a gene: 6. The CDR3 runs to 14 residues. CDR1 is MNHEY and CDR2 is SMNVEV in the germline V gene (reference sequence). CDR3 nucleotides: TGTGCCAGCAGCATAGGTAGCGGGAGAGAGACCCAGTACTTC. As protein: CASSIGSGRETQYF.

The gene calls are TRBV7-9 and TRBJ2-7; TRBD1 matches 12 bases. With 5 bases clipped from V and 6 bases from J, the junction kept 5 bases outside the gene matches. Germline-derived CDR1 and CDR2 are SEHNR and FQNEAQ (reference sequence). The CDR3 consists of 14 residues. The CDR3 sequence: CASSPGQGAGEQYF. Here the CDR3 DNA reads TGTGCCAGCAGCCCGGGACAGGGGGCCGGCGAGCAGTACTTC.

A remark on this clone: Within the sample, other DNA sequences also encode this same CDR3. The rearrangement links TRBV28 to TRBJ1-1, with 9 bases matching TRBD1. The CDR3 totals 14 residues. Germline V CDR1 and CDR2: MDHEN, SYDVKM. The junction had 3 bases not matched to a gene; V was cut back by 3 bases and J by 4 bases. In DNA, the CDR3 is TGTGCCAGCAGTTTGACAGGGGGGGGCACTGAAGCTTTCTTT. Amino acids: CASSLTGGGTEAFF.

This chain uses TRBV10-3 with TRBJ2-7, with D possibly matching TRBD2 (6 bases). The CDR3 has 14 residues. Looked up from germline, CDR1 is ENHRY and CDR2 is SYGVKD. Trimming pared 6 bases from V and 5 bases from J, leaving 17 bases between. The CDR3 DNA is TGTGCCATCAGCGCCGGGACTCTTATAGACGAGCAGTACTTC. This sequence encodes CAISAGTLIDEQYF.

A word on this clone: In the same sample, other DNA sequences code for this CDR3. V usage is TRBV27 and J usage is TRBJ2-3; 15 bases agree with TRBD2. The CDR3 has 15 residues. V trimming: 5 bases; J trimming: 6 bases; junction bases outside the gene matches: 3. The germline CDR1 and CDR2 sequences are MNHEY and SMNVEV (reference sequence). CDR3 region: CASSTGTSGRDTQYF. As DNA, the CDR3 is TGTGCCAGCAGTACTGGGACTAGCGGGAGGGATACGCAGTATTTT.

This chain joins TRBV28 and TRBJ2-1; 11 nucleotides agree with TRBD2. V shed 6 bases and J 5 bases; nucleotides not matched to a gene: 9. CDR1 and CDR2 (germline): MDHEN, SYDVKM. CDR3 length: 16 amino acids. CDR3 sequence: CASSPPGTSGNNEQFF. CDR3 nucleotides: TGTGCCAGCAGCCCGCCCGGGACTAGCGGCAACAATGAGCAGTTCTTC. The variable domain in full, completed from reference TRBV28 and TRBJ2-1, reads DVKVTQSSRYLVKRTGEKVFLECVQDMDHENMFWYRQDPGLGLRLIYFSYDVKMKEKGDIPEGYSVSREKKERFSLILESASTNQTSMYLCASSPPGTSGNNEQFFGPGTRLTVL.

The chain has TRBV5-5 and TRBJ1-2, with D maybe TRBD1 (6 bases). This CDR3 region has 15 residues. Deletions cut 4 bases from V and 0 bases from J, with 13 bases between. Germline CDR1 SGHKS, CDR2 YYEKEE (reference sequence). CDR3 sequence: CASSPRTETNYGYTF. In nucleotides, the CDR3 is TGTGCCAGCAGCCCAAGGACAGAAACTAACTATGGCTACACCTTC.

In nucleotides, the CDR3 is TGCGCCAGCAGCACTAGCGCAAGCTCCTACGAGCAGTACTTC. This codes for CASSTSASSYEQYF. The chain carries TRBV10-2 and TRBJ2-7; 7 bases agree with TRBD2. This CDR3 is 14 amino acids long. Germline V CDR1 and CDR2: WSHSY, SAAADI. The V and J ends lost 6 bases and 0 bases, in that order; junction bases with no gene match: 5.

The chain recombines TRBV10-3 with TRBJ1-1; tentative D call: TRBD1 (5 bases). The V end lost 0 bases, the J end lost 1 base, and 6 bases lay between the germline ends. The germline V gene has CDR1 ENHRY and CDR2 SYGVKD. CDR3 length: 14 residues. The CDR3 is CAISESTENTEAFF. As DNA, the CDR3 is TGTGCCATCAGTGAGTCGACAGAGAACACTGAAGCTTTCTTT.

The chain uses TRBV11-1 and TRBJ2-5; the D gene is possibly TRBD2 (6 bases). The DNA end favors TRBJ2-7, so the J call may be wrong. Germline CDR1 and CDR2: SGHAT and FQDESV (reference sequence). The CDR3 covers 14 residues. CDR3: CASSLVGGVNEQYF. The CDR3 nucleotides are TGTGCCAGCAGCTTAGTGGGGGGAGTCAACGAGCAGTACTTC.

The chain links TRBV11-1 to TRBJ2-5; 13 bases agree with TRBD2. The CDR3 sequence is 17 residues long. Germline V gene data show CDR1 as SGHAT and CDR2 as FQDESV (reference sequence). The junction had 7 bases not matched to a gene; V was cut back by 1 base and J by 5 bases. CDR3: CASSLDLLAGGVETQYF. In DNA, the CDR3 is TGTGCCAGCAGCTTAGATTTACTAGCGGGAGGGGTGGAGACCCAGTACTTC. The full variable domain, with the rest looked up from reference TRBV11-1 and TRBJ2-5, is EAEVAQSPRYKITEKSQAVAFWCDPISGHATLYWYRQILGQGPELLVQFQDESVVDDSQLPKDRFSAERLKGVDSTLKIQPAELGDSAMYLCASSLDLLAGGVETQYFGPGTRLLVL.